The 27 T cell receptor beta chains in this list originate from one sample, sequenced in a study of CD8 T cells in ankylosing spondylitis. Study-level findings and limits: In ankylosing spondylitis blood, a motif of roughly 8 highly homologous TCR beta variants appeared characteristic.

TCRdb recomputed calls from the 5' RACE reads with MiXCR, one row per CDR3 protein. The data show fewer than 650,000 distinct CDR3 sequences, 12% seen once. The antigens these receptors bind are not known. Specimen: blood, either unsorted or a sorted T cell fraction (not recorded which). The source of these receptors is a male donor with ankylosing spondylitis.

The sample holds a few counts of this clonotype. The gene calls are TRBV5-5 and TRBJ2-2, with a weak D call TRBD2 (5 bases). The V gene's germline CDR1 is SGHKS and CDR2 YYEKEE (reference sequence). Trimming removed 0 bases from V and 1 base from J, with 10 bases in between. CDR3 length: 16 residues. CDR3 amino acids: CASSLVRGRNTGELFF. The CDR3 DNA follows: TGTGCCAGCAGCTTGGTTCGGGGTCGGAACACCGGGGAGCTGTTTTTT.

The gene calls are TRBV24-1 and TRBJ1-2; D is undetermined. With 6 bases removed from V and 2 bases from J, the gap between germline ends came to 9 bases. Germline lookup yields CDR1 KGHDR and CDR2 SFDVKD. This CDR3 comprises 13 residues. The CDR3 region has the DNA TGTGCCACCAGTCCAGGACGAAACTATGGCTACACCTTC. The encoded protein is CATSPGRNYGYTF.

This sequence joins TRBV20-1 and TRBJ1-2; D gene uncertain. The CDR3 runs 11 residues. CDR1 and CDR2 (germline): DFQATT, SNEGSKA (reference sequence). V was trimmed by 5 bases and J by 3 bases, leaving 7 bases between them. CDR3 bases: TGCAGTGCTCAGGACGACTATGGCTACACCTTC. It codes for CSAQDDYGYTF.

In this sample, this clonotype turned up a few times. J is TRBJ2-7 and V is TRBV19, with TRBD1 identical over 8 bases. The CDR3 runs to 15 residues. The germline V gene has CDR1 LNHDA and CDR2 SQIVND (reference sequence). J lost 2 bases, V lost 5 bases, and 8 bases had no gene match. In DNA, the CDR3 is TGTGCCAGTAGTCTTCCAGGGGGCGCGACCTACGAGCAGTACTTC. Protein product: CASSLPGGATYEQYF.

This clonotype was detected a few times. The rearrangement uses TRBV7-9 and TRBJ2-7; a weak D match, TRBD2 (6 bases). This CDR3 is built from 15 residues. The germline V and J ends were trimmed by 2 bases and 1 base, with 12 bases remaining between them. In germline, CDR1 is SEHNR, CDR2 FQNEAQ (reference sequence). This CDR3 reads CASSLLDSGSYEQYF. CDR3 in DNA: TGTGCCAGCAGCTTATTGGATAGCGGATCCTACGAGCAGTACTTC.

The chain employs TRBV12-3 or TRBV12-4 and TRBJ1-1; no clear D gene. Trimming removed 4 bases from V and 1 base from J, with 13 bases in between. This CDR3 is built from 15 residues. CDR3 DNA sequence: TGTGCCAGCAGTTATGCCCCTGGCGCGAACACTGAAGCTTTCTTT. This encodes CASSYAPGANTEAFF.

This clonotype came up many times. This chain connects TRBV20-1 to TRBJ1-1, with D unclear. Germline V gene lookup returns CDR1 DFQATT and CDR2 SNEGSKA (reference sequence). The CDR3 covers 13 residues. Trimming removed 0 bases from V and 4 bases from J, with 9 bases in between. DNA for the CDR3: TGCAGTGCTAGAGATCCCGGCAGCACTGAAGCTTTCTTT. Encoded protein: CSARDPGSTEAFF.

This clonotype was seen more than once but under ten times. This chain links TRBV5-1 with TRBJ1-2; 7 positions match TRBD1. Germline-derived CDR1 and CDR2 are SGHRS and YFSETQ. CDR3 length: 15 amino acids. J lost 8 bases, V lost 0 bases, and 10 bases had no gene match. CDR3 nucleotide sequence: TGCGCCAGCAGCTTGGACAGGGGTAAACTAAAAGGCTACACCTTC. Its protein is CASSLDRGKLKGYTF.

This clonotype was observed a handful of times. The chain is built from TRBV20-1 and TRBJ2-5, with a tentative D call TRBD2 (6 bases). CDR1 and CDR2 from the germline V gene are DFQATT and SNEGSKA (reference sequence). The germline V and J ends were trimmed by 0 bases and 4 bases, with 18 bases remaining between them. This CDR3 contains 16 residues. The CDR3 DNA reads as TGCAGTGCTAGAGATTTCATTGGCGGGGACGCAGAGACCCAGTACTTC. Translation gives CSARDFIGGDAETQYF.

V gene TRBV20-1 combines with J gene TRBJ2-5, with TRBD1 as a possible D gene (5 bases). CDR1 DFQATT and CDR2 SNEGSKA come from the germline V gene (reference sequence). Trimming left V 3 bases short and J 0 bases short, with 8 bases between. CDR3 length: 13 amino acids. Here the CDR3 reads CSASSTDQETQYF. The DNA for the CDR3 is TGCAGTGCTAGTTCGACAGACCAAGAGACCCAGTACTTC.

A few counts support this clonotype. This chain links TRBV3-1 with TRBJ2-7; 9 bases are shared with TRBD2. The CDR3 covers 13 residues. Germline V gene data show CDR1 as LGHDT and CDR2 as YNNKEL (reference sequence). J gave up 3 bases and V 10 bases, and 7 bases lay outside the gene matches. DNA for the CDR3: TGTGCCACGCTAGCGGGATGGGTCTACGAGCAGTACTTC. This translates into CATLAGWVYEQYF.

In this sample, this clonotype turned up many times. The chain joins TRBV29-1 to TRBJ1-2; D is possibly TRBD1 (6 bases). V dropped 6 bases and J dropped 8 bases, with 13 bases sitting between them. CDR3 length equals 11 residues. The germline V gene has CDR1 SQVTM and CDR2 ANQGSEA. CDR3 sequence: CSVPRGDGYTF. The CDR3 DNA follows: TGCAGCGTACCGAGGGGGGACGGCTACACCTTC.

The chain links TRBV7-8 to TRBJ1-4; 8 bases line up with TRBD1. V was clipped by 4 bases and J by 8 bases; unmatched bases: 12. CDR3 size: 16 residues. The germline V gene has CDR1 SGHVS and CDR2 FQNEAQ. DNA for the CDR3: TGTGCCAGCAGCTACAGAAAGGGACAGGCGGTGGAAAAACTGTTTTTT. It translates to CASSYRKGQAVEKLFF.

The gene calls are TRBV20-1 and TRBJ2-3; D is undetermined. CDR3 length: 12 residues. The germline gives CDR1 DFQATT, CDR2 SNEGSKA (reference sequence). The ends were cut back, 3 bases at V and 2 bases at J, with 6 bases in the middle. CDR3 sequence: CSASPPTDTQYF. In nucleotides, the CDR3 is TGCAGTGCTAGCCCCCCCACAGATACGCAGTATTTT.

The genes are TRBV20-1 and TRBJ1-5; D call uncertain. Trimming cost V 3 bases and J 0 bases, with 9 bases left between them. The CDR3 contains 14 residues. Looked up from germline, CDR1 is DFQATT and CDR2 is SNEGSKA (reference sequence). CDR3 sequence (DNA): TGCAGTGCTAGTGCCGGGTATAGCAATCAGCCCCAGCATTTT. Amino acid sequence: CSASAGYSNQPQHF.

This clonotype has only a few counts. This chain joins TRBV27 and TRBJ2-2; tentative D call: TRBD1 (6 bases). V was pared by 3 bases and J by 6 bases, with 14 bases between. In germline, CDR1 is MNHEY, CDR2 SMNVEV (reference sequence). The CDR3 is 15 amino acids. DNA for the CDR3: TGTGCCAGCAGTTTTTCCCAACAGGGTGCCGGGGAGCTGTTTTTT. This translates into CASSFSQQGAGELFF.

In regard to this clonotype: This could be a read error, since a much larger clone is one nucleotide away. This chain connects TRBV3-1 to TRBJ1-1; a weak D match, TRBD1 (5 bases). Looked up from germline, CDR1 is LGHDT and CDR2 is YNNKEL (reference sequence). The CDR3 contains 16 residues. The CDR3: CATSQDRGQPDWGAFF. The DNA for the CDR3 is TGTGCCACCAGCCAAGATCGAGGCCAGCCCGACTGGGGGGCTTTCTTT.

The chain links TRBV7-8 to TRBJ2-7; 7 positions match TRBD1. Trimming took 3 bases from V and 0 from J; bases not matched to a gene: 8. CDR1 and CDR2 (germline): SGHVS, FQNEAQ. There are 16 residues in the CDR3. The DNA of the CDR3 is TGTGCCAGCAGCTTGGACACAGGGGCCAGCTCCTACGAGCAGTACTTC. It yields the protein CASSLDTGASSYEQYF.

At least ten counts were recorded for this clonotype. The rearrangement links TRBV7-9 to TRBJ2-1; TRBD2 agrees at 7 bases. This CDR3 spans 15 amino acids. V lost 5 bases, J lost 3 bases, and 7 bases stayed unmatched. CDR1 is SEHNR and CDR2 is FQNEAQ in the germline V gene (reference sequence). In DNA, the CDR3 is TGTGCCAGCAGCGTCAGACTAGCAGACTACAATGAGCAGTTCTTC. Amino acids: CASSVRLADYNEQFF.

This chain links TRBV7-9 with TRBJ1-1; D is uncertain. Trimming pared 5 bases from V and 1 base from J, leaving 11 bases between. CDR3 size: 14 residues. The V gene's germline CDR1 is SEHNR and CDR2 FQNEAQ (reference sequence). CDR3 sequence (DNA): TGTGCCAGCAGCCCTCGACTCGGGAACACTGAAGCTTTCTTT. This translates into CASSPRLGNTEAFF.

This chain connects TRBV19 to TRBJ2-3; D is unclear. This CDR3 comprises 16 residues. Germline V gives CDR1 LNHDA, CDR2 SQIVND (reference sequence). V was shortened by 0 bases and J by 4 bases, with 14 bases between the two germline ends. The CDR3 is CASSIDLSRFADTQYF. CDR3 nucleotides: TGTGCCAGTAGTATAGATCTATCAAGATTTGCAGATACGCAGTATTTT. Using reference TRBV19 and TRBJ2-3 for the parts outside the CDR3, the full variable domain is DGGITQSPKYLFRKEGQNVTLSCEQNLNHDAMYWYRQDPGQGLRLIYYSQIVNDFQKGDIAEGYSVSREKKESFPLTVTSAQKNPTAFYLCASSIDLSRFADTQYFGPGTRLTVL.

Written as DNA, the CDR3 is TGTGCCAGCAGTTTTAACGGGAGGGCCTGGGAGACCCAGTACTTC. Translating it yields CASSFNGRAWETQYF. This chain connects TRBV27 to TRBJ2-5; 8 nucleotides agree with TRBD2. Trimming took 3 bases from V and 5 from J; bases not matched to a gene: 8. Germline V CDR1 and CDR2: MNHEY, SMNVEV (reference sequence). This CDR3 spans 15 amino acids.

This clonotype was detected many times. The gene calls are TRBV7-9 and TRBJ1-4; perhaps TRBD1 as D (5 bases). V lost 1 base to trimming and J lost 8 bases, with 11 bases between them. This CDR3 is built from 14 residues. From germline, CDR1 is SEHNR and CDR2 FQNEAQ (reference sequence). CDR3 nucleotides: TGTGCCAGCAGCTTAGAACGAGGGGCCGAAAAACTGTTTTTT. As protein: CASSLERGAEKLFF.

This clonotype was observed a few times. The chain combines TRBV6-2 or TRBV6-3 with TRBJ2-1; no definite D call. The CDR3 has 13 amino acids. CDR1 and CDR2 (germline): MNHEY, SVGEGT. Trimming removed 6 bases from V and 5 bases from J, with 11 bases in between. CDR3 loop: CASSLLSDNEQFF. CDR3 in DNA: TGTGCCAGCAGCCTACTGAGTGACAATGAGCAGTTCTTC.

There are a few counts of this clonotype. V is TRBV7-2 and J is TRBJ2-3, with TRBD2 matching over 7 bases. This CDR3 is 13 amino acids long. V lost 0 bases to trimming and J lost 11 bases; unmatched junction nucleotides: 5. The germline V gene encodes CDR1 SGHTA and CDR2 FQGNSA. CDR3 nucleotides: TGTGCCAGCAGCTTAGCGTACGGGGGGATGCAGTATTTT. This encodes CASSLAYGGMQYF.

This clonotype appeared a few times. At one of its ends the junction is not consistent with the germline gene, which may arise from a read error. J is TRBJ2-3 and V is TRBV13, with 12 bases matching TRBD2. Germline assignment: CDR1 PRHDT and CDR2 FYEKMQ (reference sequence). CDR3 length: 19 residues. The CDR3 bases are TGTGCCAGCAGCCTAGGACTAGCGGGACCATCAGTACACACAGATACGCAGTATTTT. It translates to CASSLGLAGPSVHTDTQYF.

The rearrangement uses TRBV5-1 and TRBJ2-1, with 13 bases identical to TRBD2. The germline gives CDR1 SGHRS, CDR2 YFSETQ. The CDR3 covers 15 residues. After removal of 4 bases from V and 9 bases from J, the junction contained 7 bases not matched to a gene. CDR3 DNA: TGCGCCAGCAGCAAAACTAGCGGGAGGGCCGGTGAGCAGTTCTTC. Protein product: CASSKTSGRAGEQFF.